The 18 T cell receptor beta chains below come from one sample, sequenced in a study of human T cells and chemical hapten exposure. In TCRdb, the RACE reads were re-called with MiXCR into one record per CDR3 protein. The sample holds more than 80,000 distinct CDR3 sequences, 9% to 15% seen once. Time point: pre-sensitization, week 0. Treatment in this sample: therapeutic diphenylcyclopropenone sensitization with weekly scalp DPC. The material was whole blood, obtained in connection with sensitization to the hapten diphenylcyclopropenone (DPC). The origin of the receptors is a woman aged 45-59 years with alopecia areata. Some clones in this sample may be carry-over from other donors' samples.

The J gene is TRBJ2-5, the V gene TRBV3-1; D may match TRBD1 or TRBD2 (5 bases each). Trimming stripped 1 base from V and 5 bases from J, with 11 bases between. Germline assignment: CDR1 LGHDT and CDR2 YNNKEL (reference sequence). CDR3 length: 14 residues. The chain's CDR3 is CASSQGGARETQYF. CDR3 DNA sequence: TGTGCCAGCAGCCAAGGAGGGGCCCGGGAGACCCAGTACTTC.

This clonotype turned up a few times. The gene calls are TRBV11-2 and TRBJ2-1; D call uncertain. Per germline, CDR1 SGHAT and CDR2 FQNNGV. The CDR3 totals 15 residues. Trimming shortened V by 5 bases and J by 1 base, and 12 bases separated the two germline ends. CDR3 sequence reads: CASSEDPKSYNEQFF. CDR3 DNA sequence: TGTGCCAGCAGCGAGGACCCCAAGTCCTACAATGAGCAGTTCTTC.

The CDR3, as DNA: TGTGCCAGCAGTTACCCGAAACCTCGAGAGACCCAGTACTTC. Its translation: CASSYPKPRETQYF. The V call is TRBV6-2 or TRBV6-3, the J call TRBJ2-5; D is undetermined. Per the germline V gene, CDR1 is MNHEY and CDR2 is SVGEGT. The germline V and J ends were trimmed by 2 bases and 4 bases, with 11 bases remaining between them. The CDR3 runs to 14 residues.

The rearrangement links TRBV12-3 or TRBV12-4 to TRBJ2-7, with D maybe TRBD1 (5 bases). With 1 base removed from V and 0 bases from J, the gap between germline ends came to 10 bases. The CDR3 loop spans 15 amino acids. The CDR3 protein is CASSLGSTASYEQYF. CDR3 DNA sequence: TGTGCCAGCAGTTTAGGATCGACAGCCTCCTACGAGCAGTACTTC.

V is TRBV7-6 and J is TRBJ1-2; D gene unclear. The V gene's germline CDR1 is SGHVS and CDR2 FNYEAQ. Between the trimmed V and J ends, which lost 5 bases and 4 bases, there was a span of 17 bases. The CDR3 is made up of 15 amino acids. CDR3 nucleotides: TGTGCCAGCAGCCTAGAGTCCGGAAGCCTCTATGGCTACACCTTC. Translating gives CASSLESGSLYGYTF. Complete variable domain (other parts from reference TRBV7-6 and TRBJ1-2): GAGVSQSPRYKVTKRGQDVALRCDPISGHVSLYWYRQALGQGPEFLTYFNYEAQQDKSGLPNDRFSAERPEGSISTLTIQRTEQRDSAMYRCASSLESGSLYGYTFGSGTRLTVV.

The rearrangement joins TRBV18 to TRBJ2-1, with TRBD1 matching 8 bases. Per the germline V gene, CDR1 is KGHSH and CDR2 is LQKENI. The CDR3 runs 15 residues. Unmatched junction bases numbered 6, after V lost 5 bases and J lost 3 bases. The CDR3 here is CASSTRTGSYNEQFF. CDR3 coding DNA: TGTGCCAGCTCAACTCGGACAGGGAGCTACAATGAGCAGTTCTTC. The full variable domain, rest sourced from reference TRBV18 and TRBJ2-1, is NAGVMQNPRHLVRRRGQEARLRCSPMKGHSHVYWYRQLPEEGLKFMVYLQKENIIDESGMPKERFSAEFPKEGPSILRIQQVVRGDSAAYFCASSTRTGSYNEQFFGPGTRLTVL.

This clonotype was found many times. The rearrangement links TRBV3-1 to TRBJ1-4; 10 bases map to TRBD1. Trimming cost V 1 base and J 3 bases; bases outside gene matches: 5. Per the germline V gene, CDR1 is LGHDT and CDR2 is YNNKEL (reference sequence). The CDR3 extends over 17 amino acids. CDR3 in amino acids: CASSQAETGGSNEKLFF. The CDR3 DNA reads TGTGCCAGCAGCCAAGCCGAGACAGGGGGCTCTAATGAAAAACTGTTTTTT. Supplemented by reference TRBV3-1 and TRBJ1-4, the full variable domain reads DTAVSQTPKYLVTQMGNDKSIKCEQNLGHDTMYWYKQDSKKFLKIMFSYNNKELIINETVPNRFSPKSPDKAHLNLHINSLELGDSAVYFCASSQAETGGSNEKLFFGSGTQLSVL.

The V and J genes are TRBV9 and TRBJ1-2, with 9 bases identical to TRBD1. The CDR3 consists of 20 residues. The ends lost 0 bases at V and 4 bases at J; junction bases unmatched: 19. Germline CDR1 reads SGDLS; CDR2 reads YYNGEE. As DNA, the CDR3 is TGTGCCAGCAGCGTAGGGGTCTTCCGGGACAGGGAGAAGACTAGCTATGGCTACACCTTC. Amino acid sequence: CASSVGVFRDREKTSYGYTF.

There are a few counts of this clonotype. This CDR3 is CASSRTASNEKLFF. CDR3 DNA: TGTGCCAGCAGTCGGACAGCCTCTAATGAAAAACTGTTTTTT. The genes are TRBV6-5 and TRBJ1-4; TRBD1 is a possible D gene (6 bases). V was shortened by 5 bases and J by 3 bases, with 10 bases between the two germline ends. Germline CDR1 is MNHEY and CDR2 is SVGAGI. This CDR3 comprises 14 residues.

Many counts were recorded for this clonotype. This chain connects TRBV29-1 to TRBJ2-3; no definite D call. This CDR3 is 12 amino acids long. Trimming shortened V by 4 bases and J by 4 bases, and 9 bases separated the two germline ends. From germline, CDR1 is SQVTM and CDR2 ANQGSEA. The CDR3 coding sequence is TGCAGCGTTGGGGTATTTGCAGATACGCAGTATTTT. This encodes CSVGVFADTQYF.

The rearrangement joins TRBV19 to TRBJ1-5; D possibly corresponds to TRBD1 (6 bases). V gave up 3 bases and J gave up 12 bases, with 15 bases separating them. The germline V gene has CDR1 LNHDA and CDR2 SQIVND (reference sequence). The CDR3 covers 13 residues. The CDR3 DNA follows: TGTGCCAGTAGTATGGGGACATCAAGTTTCCAGCATTTT. Translating gives CASSMGTSSFQHF. The full variable domain, completed using reference TRBV19 and TRBJ1-5, is DGGITQSPKYLFRKEGQNVTLSCEQNLNHDAMYWYRQDPGQGLRLIYYSQIVNDFQKGDIAEGYSVSREKKESFPLTVTSAQKNPTAFYLCASSMGTSSFQHFGDGTRLSIL.

This clonotype has a handful of counts. The J gene is TRBJ2-2, the V gene TRBV20-1; D not resolved. The CDR3 is made up of 15 amino acids. V was cut by 2 bases and J by 3 bases, with 13 bases left in between. CDR1 is DFQATT and CDR2 is SNEGSKA in the germline V gene (reference sequence). CDR3: CSARFASPDTGELFF. CDR3 coding DNA: TGCAGTGCTAGATTTGCTAGTCCGGACACCGGGGAGCTGTTTTTT.

This clonotype occurred many times. V and J are TRBV20-1 and TRBJ2-7, with D possibly being TRBD2 (6 bases). CDR1 DFQATT and CDR2 SNEGSKA come from the germline V gene (reference sequence). The length of the CDR3 is 13 residues. V was shortened by 4 bases and J by 4 bases, with 14 bases between the two germline ends. CDR3 sequence (DNA): TGCAGTGCTATGGGACTCCTAAATTACGAGCAGTACTTC. The encoded protein is CSAMGLLNYEQYF.

The gene calls are TRBV29-1 and TRBJ2-7; no firm D call. Trimming took off 4 bases at V and 0 bases at J, with 7 bases between the two ends. The germline gives CDR1 SQVTM, CDR2 ANQGSEA. The CDR3 spans 12 residues. The DNA of the CDR3 is TGCAGCGTTGGGACGCACTCCTACGAGCAGTACTTC. The encoded protein is CSVGTHSYEQYF.

This clonotype turned up a few times. This chain links TRBV6-6 with TRBJ2-2; 7 bases agree with TRBD1. Losses at the gene ends were 8 bases for V and 5 bases for J; bases not matched to a gene: 11. Germline V gene sequence: CDR1 MNHNY, CDR2 SVGAGI (reference sequence). The CDR3 contains 15 residues. The DNA for the CDR3 is TGTGCCAGCTCCGAGTACAGGGGTATAACCGGGGAGCTGTTTTTT. This codes for CASSEYRGITGELFF.

This clonotype was observed at least ten times. V and J are TRBV7-2 and TRBJ2-3; 10 bases fit TRBD2. The V gene's germline CDR1 is SGHTA and CDR2 FQGNSA. The V and J ends lost 4 bases and 2 bases, in that order; junction bases with no gene match: 3. The CDR3 is made up of 15 amino acids. The CDR3 region is CASSSSGGATDTQYF. The CDR3 region has the DNA TGTGCCAGCAGCTCTAGCGGGGGCGCCACAGATACGCAGTATTTT.

The chain combines TRBV20-1 with TRBJ1-1; tentatively, D is TRBD1 (5 bases). Germline V gives CDR1 DFQATT, CDR2 SNEGSKA (reference sequence). The CDR3 totals 13 residues. The V and J ends lost 2 bases and 4 bases respectively, with 11 bases between them. This CDR3 is CSARTGPATEAFF. CDR3 DNA: TGCAGTGCTAGAACGGGACCCGCCACTGAAGCTTTCTTT.

This clonotype was seen a few times. The chain carries TRBV28 and TRBJ2-3; perhaps TRBD2 as D (6 bases). Germline CDR1 is MDHEN and CDR2 is SYDVKM. Trimming pared 5 bases from V and 1 base from J, leaving 13 bases between. The CDR3 contains 15 residues. The CDR3 nucleotides read TGTGCCAGCAGTACGGGAGTGTTGCGCACAGATACGCAGTATTTT. Amino acids: CASSTGVLRTDTQYF.